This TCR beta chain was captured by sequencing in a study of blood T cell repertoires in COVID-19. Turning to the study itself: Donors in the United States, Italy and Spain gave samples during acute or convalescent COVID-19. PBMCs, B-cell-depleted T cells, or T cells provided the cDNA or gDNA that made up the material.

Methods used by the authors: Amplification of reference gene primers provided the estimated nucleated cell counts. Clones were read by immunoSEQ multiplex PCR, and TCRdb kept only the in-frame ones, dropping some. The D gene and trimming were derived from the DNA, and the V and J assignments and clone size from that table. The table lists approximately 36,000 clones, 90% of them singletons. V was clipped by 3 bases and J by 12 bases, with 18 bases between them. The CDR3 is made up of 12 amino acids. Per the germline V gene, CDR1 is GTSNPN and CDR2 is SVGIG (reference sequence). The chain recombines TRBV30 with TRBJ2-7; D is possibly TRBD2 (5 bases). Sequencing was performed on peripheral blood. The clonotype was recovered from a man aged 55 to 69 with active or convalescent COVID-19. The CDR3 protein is CAWSGNVEWLYF. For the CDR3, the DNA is TGTGCCTGGAGCGGGAACGTTGAATGGTTGTACTTC.